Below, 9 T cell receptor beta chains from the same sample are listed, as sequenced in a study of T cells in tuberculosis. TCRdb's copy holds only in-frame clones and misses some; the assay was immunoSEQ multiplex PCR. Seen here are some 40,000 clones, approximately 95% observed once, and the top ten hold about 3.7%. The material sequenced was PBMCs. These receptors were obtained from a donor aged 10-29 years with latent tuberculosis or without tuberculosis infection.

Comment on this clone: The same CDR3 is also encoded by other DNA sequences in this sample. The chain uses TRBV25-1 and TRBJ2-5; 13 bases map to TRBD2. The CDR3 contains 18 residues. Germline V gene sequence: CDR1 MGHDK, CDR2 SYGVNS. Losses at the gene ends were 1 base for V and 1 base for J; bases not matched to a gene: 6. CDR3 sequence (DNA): TGTGCCAGCAGTGAATCCTCAGGACTAGCGGGGGCCCAAGAGACCCAGTACTTC. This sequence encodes CASSESSGLAGAQETQYF.

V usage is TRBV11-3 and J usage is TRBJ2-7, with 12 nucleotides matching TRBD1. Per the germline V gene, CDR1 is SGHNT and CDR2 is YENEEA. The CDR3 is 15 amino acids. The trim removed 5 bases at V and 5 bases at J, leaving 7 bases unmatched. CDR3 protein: CASSHGTGGIDEQYF. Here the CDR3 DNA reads TGTGCCAGCAGCCACGGGACAGGGGGCATCGACGAGCAGTACTTC.

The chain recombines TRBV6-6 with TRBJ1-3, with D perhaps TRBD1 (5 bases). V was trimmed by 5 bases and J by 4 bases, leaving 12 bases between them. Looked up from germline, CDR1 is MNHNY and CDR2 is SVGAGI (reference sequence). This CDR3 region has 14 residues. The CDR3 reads CASSRERDGNTIYF. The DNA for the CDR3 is TGTGCCAGCAGTCGGGAGAGGGACGGAAACACCATATATTTT.

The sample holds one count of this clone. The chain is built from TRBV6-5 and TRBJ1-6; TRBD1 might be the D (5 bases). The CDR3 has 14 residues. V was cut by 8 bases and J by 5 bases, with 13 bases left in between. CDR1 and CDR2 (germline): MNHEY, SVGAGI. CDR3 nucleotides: TGTGCCAGCTGGGGGGGGGTAAATAATTCACCCCTCCACTTT. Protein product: CASWGGVNNSPLHF.

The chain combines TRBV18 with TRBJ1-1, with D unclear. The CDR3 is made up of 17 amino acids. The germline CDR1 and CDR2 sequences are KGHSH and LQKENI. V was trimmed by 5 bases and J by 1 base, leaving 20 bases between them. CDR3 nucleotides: TGTGCCAGCTCATTATTGGTACGAGCCCCTCAGAACACTGAAGCTTTCTTT. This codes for CASSLLVRAPQNTEAFF. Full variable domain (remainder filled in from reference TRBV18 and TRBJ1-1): NAGVMQNPRHLVRRRGQEARLRCSPMKGHSHVYWYRQLPEEGLKFMVYLQKENIIDESGMPKERFSAEFPKEGPSILRIQQVVRGDSAAYFCASSLLVRAPQNTEAFFGQGTRLTVV.

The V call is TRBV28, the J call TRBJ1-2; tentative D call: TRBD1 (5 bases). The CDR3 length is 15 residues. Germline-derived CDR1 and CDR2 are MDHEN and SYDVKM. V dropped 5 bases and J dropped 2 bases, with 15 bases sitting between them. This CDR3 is CASSHGQGKNYGYTF. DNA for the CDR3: TGTGCCAGCAGTCACGGGCAGGGAAAAAACTATGGCTACACCTTC.

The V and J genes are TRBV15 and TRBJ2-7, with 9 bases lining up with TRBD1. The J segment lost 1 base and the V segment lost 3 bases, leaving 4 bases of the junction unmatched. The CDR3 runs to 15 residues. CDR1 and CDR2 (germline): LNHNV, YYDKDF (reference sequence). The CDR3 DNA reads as TGTGCCACCAGCAGCGGGACAGGGTCTTCCTACGAGCAGTACTTC. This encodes CATSSGTGSSYEQYF.

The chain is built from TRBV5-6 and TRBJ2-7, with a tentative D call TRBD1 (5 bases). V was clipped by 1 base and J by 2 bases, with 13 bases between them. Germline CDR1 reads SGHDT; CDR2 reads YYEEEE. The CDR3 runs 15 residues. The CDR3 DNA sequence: TGTGCCAGCAGCTTGTTCTCAGGGATTGCCTACGAGCAGTACTTC. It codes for CASSLFSGIAYEQYF.

In DNA, the CDR3 is TGTGCCAGCAGCTTAAGGACAGGGTCCGAGCAGTACTTC. Protein product: CASSLRTGSEQYF. V is TRBV7-6 and J is TRBJ2-7; 8 bases align to TRBD1. From germline, CDR1 is SGHVS and CDR2 FNYEAQ. The CDR3 covers 13 residues. V lost 2 bases and J lost 6; bases outside the gene matches: 3.